This T cell receptor (beta chain) was captured by sequencing in a study of shared clonotypes between healthy human individuals. Sequencing was performed with immunoSEQ multiplex PCR; in TCRdb, only in-frame clones are kept and a portion is missing. Of roughly 1.4 million clones in the sample, roughly 98.5% were seen once. Donors were healthy HIV-negative adults without recently reported acute infections or vaccinations. With 0 bases clipped from V and 1 base from J, the junction kept 3 bases outside the gene matches. From germline, CDR1 is SGDLS and CDR2 YYNGEE. The CDR3 covers 17 residues. For this clone: The antigen remains undetermined.

Findings and limits, study-wide: Naive subsets, compared against memory subsets, generally had larger estimated richness values. The sharing of about 5.3% of naive CD4 clonotypes was seen across a handful of donors. Donor clonotype sharing was expected to depend on sequencing depth.

This chain uses TRBV9 with TRBJ2-1; 11 nucleotides agree with TRBD2. Sequenced material: naive CD4+ T cells sorted from blood. This sample's subset: CD45RA+ positively selected. The TCR comes from a man aged 25-45 years in good health. Here the CDR3 reads CASSVGTSGRSYNEQFF. CDR3 DNA: TGTGCCAGCAGCGTAGGTACTAGCGGGAGATCCTACAATGAGCAGTTCTTC.